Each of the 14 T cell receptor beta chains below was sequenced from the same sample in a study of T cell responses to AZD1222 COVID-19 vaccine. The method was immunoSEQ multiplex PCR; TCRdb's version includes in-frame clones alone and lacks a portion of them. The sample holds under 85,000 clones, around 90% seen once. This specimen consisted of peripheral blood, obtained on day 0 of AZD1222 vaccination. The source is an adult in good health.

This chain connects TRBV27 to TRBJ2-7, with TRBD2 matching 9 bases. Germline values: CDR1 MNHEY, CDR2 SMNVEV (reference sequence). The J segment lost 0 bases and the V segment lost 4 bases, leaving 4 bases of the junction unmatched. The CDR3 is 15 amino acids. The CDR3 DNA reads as TGTGCCAGCAGTTCTCTTAGCGGGAGCTCCTACGAGCAGTACTTC. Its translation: CASSSLSGSSYEQYF.

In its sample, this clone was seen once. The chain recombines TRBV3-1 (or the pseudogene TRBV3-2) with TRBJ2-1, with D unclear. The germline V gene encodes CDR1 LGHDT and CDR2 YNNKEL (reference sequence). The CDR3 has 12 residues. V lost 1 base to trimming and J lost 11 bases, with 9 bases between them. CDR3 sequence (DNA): TGTGCCAGCAGCCAAGGACCGGAGCAGCAGTTCTTC. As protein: CASSQGPEQQFF.

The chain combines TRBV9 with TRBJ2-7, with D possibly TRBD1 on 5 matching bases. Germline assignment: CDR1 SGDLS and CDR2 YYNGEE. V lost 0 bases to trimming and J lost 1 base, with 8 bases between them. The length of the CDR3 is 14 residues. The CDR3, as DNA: TGTGCCAGCAGCGTAGCTCAGGGATCCTACGAGCAGTACTTC. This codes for CASSVAQGSYEQYF.

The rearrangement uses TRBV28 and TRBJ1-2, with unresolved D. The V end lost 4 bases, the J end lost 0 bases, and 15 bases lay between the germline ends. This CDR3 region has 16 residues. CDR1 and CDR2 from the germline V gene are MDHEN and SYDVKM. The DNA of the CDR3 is TGTGCCAGCAGTTCCCCGGGGTCATTAGCTAACTATGGCTACACCTTC. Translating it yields CASSSPGSLANYGYTF.

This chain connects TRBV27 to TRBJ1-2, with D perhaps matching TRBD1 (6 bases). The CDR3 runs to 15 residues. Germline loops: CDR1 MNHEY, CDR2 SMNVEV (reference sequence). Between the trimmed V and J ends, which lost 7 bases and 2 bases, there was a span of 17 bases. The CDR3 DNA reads TGTGCCAGCACCACTCTGGGGGCGTCCAACTATGGCTACACCTTC. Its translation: CASTTLGASNYGYTF.

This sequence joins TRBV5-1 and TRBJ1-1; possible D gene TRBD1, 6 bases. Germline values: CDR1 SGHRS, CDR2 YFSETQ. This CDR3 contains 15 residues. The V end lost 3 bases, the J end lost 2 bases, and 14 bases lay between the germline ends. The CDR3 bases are TGCGCCAGCAGCTACAGGGCCGGGCGAAACACTGAAGCTTTCTTT. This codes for CASSYRAGRNTEAFF.

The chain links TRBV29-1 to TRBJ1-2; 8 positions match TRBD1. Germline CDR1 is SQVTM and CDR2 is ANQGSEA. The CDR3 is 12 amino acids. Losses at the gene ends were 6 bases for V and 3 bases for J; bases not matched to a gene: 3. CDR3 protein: CSVATGDYGYTF. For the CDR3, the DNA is TGCAGCGTGGCGACAGGGGACTATGGCTACACCTTC.

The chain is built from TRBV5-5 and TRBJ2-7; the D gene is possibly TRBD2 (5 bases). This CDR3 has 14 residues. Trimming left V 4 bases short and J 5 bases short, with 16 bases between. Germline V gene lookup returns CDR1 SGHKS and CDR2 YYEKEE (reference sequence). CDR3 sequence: CASSPEGRFNEQYF. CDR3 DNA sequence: TGTGCCAGCAGCCCTGAGGGAAGGTTCAACGAGCAGTACTTC.

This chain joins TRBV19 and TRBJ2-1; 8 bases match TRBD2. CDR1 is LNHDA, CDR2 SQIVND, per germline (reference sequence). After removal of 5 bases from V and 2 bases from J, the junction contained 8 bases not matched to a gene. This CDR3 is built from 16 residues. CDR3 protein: CASSPGLVPAYNEQFF. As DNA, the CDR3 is TGTGCCAGTAGTCCGGGACTAGTCCCCGCCTACAATGAGCAGTTCTTC.

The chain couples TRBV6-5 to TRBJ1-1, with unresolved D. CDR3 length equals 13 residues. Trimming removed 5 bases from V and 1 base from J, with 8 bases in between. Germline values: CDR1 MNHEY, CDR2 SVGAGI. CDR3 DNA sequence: TGTGCCAGCAGTACGCAATGGAACACTGAAGCTTTCTTT. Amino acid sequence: CASSTQWNTEAFF.

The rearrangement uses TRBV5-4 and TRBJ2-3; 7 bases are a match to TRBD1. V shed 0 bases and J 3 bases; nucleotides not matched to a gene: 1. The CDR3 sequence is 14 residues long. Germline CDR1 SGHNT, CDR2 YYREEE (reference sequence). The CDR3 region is CASSLEQGTDTQYF. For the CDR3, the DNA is TGTGCCAGCAGCTTGGAACAGGGGACAGATACGCAGTATTTT.

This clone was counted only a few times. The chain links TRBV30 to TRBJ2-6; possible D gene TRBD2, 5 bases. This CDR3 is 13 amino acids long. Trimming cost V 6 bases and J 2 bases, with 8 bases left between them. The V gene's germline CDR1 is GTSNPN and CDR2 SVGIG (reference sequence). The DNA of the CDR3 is TGTGCCTGCGGGAAACCTGGGGCCAACGTCCTGACTTTC. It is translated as CACGKPGANVLTF.

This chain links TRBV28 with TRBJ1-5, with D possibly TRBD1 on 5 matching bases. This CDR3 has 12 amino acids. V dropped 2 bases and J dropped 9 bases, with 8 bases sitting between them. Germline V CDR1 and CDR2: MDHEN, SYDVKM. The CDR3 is CASSLKGLPQHF. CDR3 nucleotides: TGTGCCAGCAGTTTAAAGGGACTGCCCCAGCATTTT.

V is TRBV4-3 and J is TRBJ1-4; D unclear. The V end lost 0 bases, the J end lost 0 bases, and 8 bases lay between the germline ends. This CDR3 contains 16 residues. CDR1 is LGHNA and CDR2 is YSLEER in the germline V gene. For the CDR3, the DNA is TGCGCCAGCAGCCAAGAACCGCATCCAACTAATGAAAAACTGTTTTTT. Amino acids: CASSQEPHPTNEKLFF.